One T cell receptor beta chain is described in this entry. As yet, its antigen is unknown. Compared with germline, one end of the junction differs, possibly owing to a read error. This record comes from a study of T cells in Graves' hyperthyroidism and ophthalmopathy. Study-level points and caveats: Blood shared most expanded thyroid clonotypes above 0.001.

Amplification of TCR beta CDR3 regions used RNA as the template. RT-PCR in the first round (using the HTBI primer set) targeted the TCR CDR3. In TCRdb, the multiplex PCR reads were re-called with MiXCR into one record per CDR3 protein. The data hold about 340,000 distinct CDR3 sequences, with roughly 18% observed a single time. The CDR3 has 14 amino acids. Germline V gene data show CDR1 as SGHTA and CDR2 as FQGTGA. The rearrangement links TRBV7-3 to TRBJ1-3, with a possible D match to TRBD1 (6 bases). Source material: blood. This TCR was sampled from a woman in her forties or fifties with Graves' hyperthyroidism. The CDR3 DNA is TGTGCCAGCAGCACCGGGACACCTGGAAACACCATATGTTTT. This gives the protein CASSTGTPGNTICF.